This T cell receptor (beta chain) was found in a study of OX40 agonist ivuxolimab in advanced cancers. Study results and caveats: Some patients without response likewise showed low normalized clonal expansion.

This table comes from immunoSEQ multiplex PCR, and its TCRdb copy is limited to in-frame clones, with some not included. The data hold 60,000 to 70,000 clones, with more than 80% observed a single time. The V end was cut by 0 bases, the J end by 2 bases, with 14 bases between. The CDR3 has 17 residues. The V gene's germline CDR1 is SGHRS and CDR2 YFSETQ. This clone is a singleton in its sample. The antigen is not known. The sequenced sample was CD4+ or CD8+ T cells sorted from blood, obtained in a trial of the OX40 agonist ivuxolimab. The receptor was derived from an adult with an advanced solid tumor such as melanoma, head and neck, liver or kidney cancer. The V call is TRBV5-1, the J call TRBJ1-4; D is ambiguous. The CDR3 DNA reads TGCGCCAGCAGCTTGGCCACGGCCAGAGCGACTAATGAAAAACTGTTTTTT. It translates to CASSLATARATNEKLFF.